This T cell receptor (beta chain) was recovered during a study of blood T cell repertoires in COVID-19. Study as a whole: Acute and convalescent COVID-19 samples came from the United States, Italy and Spain. In each case, the material was cDNA or gDNA derived from T cells, B-cell-depleted T cells, or PBMCs.

The CDR3 is 14 amino acids. V lost 6 bases and J lost 4, with 15 bases in between. In germline, CDR1 is SNHLY, CDR2 FYNNEI. This clone showed up just once. Original processing notes: The assay estimated nucleated cells by amplifying reference gene primers. The method was immunoSEQ multiplex PCR; TCRdb's version includes in-frame clones alone and lacks a portion of them. V and J calls and clone size are those listed in that table; D and trimming were worked out from the DNA. The sample includes tens of thousands of clones, 76% of them seen just once. This TCR derives from a woman aged 80 or over with acute or convalescent COVID-19. Sequenced input: peripheral blood. The V and J genes are TRBV2 and TRBJ1-2, with TRBD1 as a possible D gene (5 bases). The CDR3 nucleotides are TGTGCCAGCAGGGGGCGCCAGGGCGGCTATGGCTACACCTTC. Amino acids: CASRGRQGGYGYTF.